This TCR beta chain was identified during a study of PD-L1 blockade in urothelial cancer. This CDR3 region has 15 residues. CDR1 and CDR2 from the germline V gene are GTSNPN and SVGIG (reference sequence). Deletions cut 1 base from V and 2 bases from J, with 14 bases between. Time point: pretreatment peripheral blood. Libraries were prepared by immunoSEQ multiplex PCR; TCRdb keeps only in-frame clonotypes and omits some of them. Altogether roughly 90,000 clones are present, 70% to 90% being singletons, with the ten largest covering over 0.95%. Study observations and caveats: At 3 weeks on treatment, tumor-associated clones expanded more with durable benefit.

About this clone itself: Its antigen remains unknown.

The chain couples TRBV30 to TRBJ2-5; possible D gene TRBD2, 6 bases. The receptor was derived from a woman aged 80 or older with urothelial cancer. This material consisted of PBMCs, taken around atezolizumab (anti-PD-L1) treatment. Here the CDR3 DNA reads TGTGCCTGGAGTGGTTGGCGGGACGGTCAAGAGACCCAGTACTTC. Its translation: CAWSGWRDGQETQYF.